Included here is one TCR beta chain sequence, with context. Its antigen remains unknown. TCRdb's table, derived via immunoSEQ multiplex PCR, lists solely in-frame clones and lacks some. The sample contains roughly 56,000 clones, around 82% of which appear only once. This record comes from a study of OX40 agonist ivuxolimab in advanced cancers. Broader study findings: Averaged across samples, CD8+ T cells carried more expanded clones than CD4+ did.

V lost 6 bases and J lost 3; bases outside the gene matches: 2. Looked up from germline, CDR1 is MNHEY and CDR2 is SMNVEV (reference sequence). This CDR3 is 13 amino acids long. Patients were excluded for autoimmune disease history or systemic immunosuppression. The TCR originated in an adult with an advanced solid tumor such as melanoma, head and neck, liver or kidney cancer. The chain couples TRBV27 to TRBJ1-5; 7 nucleotides agree with TRBD1. Here the sequenced sample was CD4+ or CD8+ T cells sorted from blood, taken in a trial of the OX40 agonist ivuxolimab. CDR3 loop: CASSGQANQPQHF. The CDR3 nucleotides read TGTGCCAGCAGCGGACAGGCCAATCAGCCCCAGCATTTT.